The table lists the clone carrying this TCR beta chain with a count of one. Antigen specificity is unknown. This sample is drawn from a study of cytomegalovirus exposure and HLA in healthy donors. Findings and caveats of the study: In vitro data verified a few CMV-associated chains as specific for CMV antigens. Reportedly, fewer N-insertions than the approximately 700-donor mean appeared in an Asian-associated ancestry cluster in a later analysis.

V shed 7 bases, J shed 8 bases, and the junction held 12 bases outside the gene matches. The CDR3 totals 14 residues. Looked up from germline, CDR1 is MNHNS and CDR2 is SASEGT. Primers included in the PCR were 60 Vbeta and 13 Jbeta primers. Data came from immunoSEQ multiplex PCR; TCRdb stores just in-frame clones and leaves some out. The sample includes roughly 200,000 clones, 70% to 85% of them seen just once. This TCR came from a woman aged 40 to 50 in good health and CMV-seronegative. This rearrangement joins TRBV6-1 to TRBJ1-2, with 8 bases that match TRBD1. Sample: PBMCs. CDR3 residues: CASKDRGRDRGYTF. The DNA for the CDR3 is TGTGCCAGCAAAGACAGGGGACGGGATCGGGGCTACACCTTC.